These 5 T cell receptor beta chains were sequenced from one sample in a study of T cell repertoires in cytomegalovirus infection (dated by TCRdb to between 2018 and 2021). The sequencer listed for this sample is Illumina HiSeq 1500. Using fastp at Q25 and MiXCR, TCRdb reprocessed the public reads and kept productive beta chains. Merged by CDR3 protein, the rows form single entries marked with the most common genes and DNA. The sample records about 160,000 distinct CDR3 sequences, approximately 17% of which are singletons. The biggest ten clones account for around 20% of the sample. Material: CD8+ T cells from PBMCs. These receptors all come from a human donor in good health (CMV status not recorded). Some clones in this sample may be carry-over from other donors' samples.

This clonotype was counted a few times. The V call is TRBV7-3, the J call TRBJ2-5, with D maybe TRBD2 (6 bases). The germline V and J ends were trimmed by 4 bases and 2 bases, with 11 bases remaining between them. Per the germline V gene, CDR1 is SGHTA and CDR2 is FQGTGA. There are 14 residues in the CDR3. CDR3 residues: CASSSYGGQETQYF. CDR3 DNA sequence: TGTGCCAGCAGCTCGTACGGGGGTCAAGAGACCCAGTACTTC.

This chain uses TRBV19 with TRBJ1-1; D is ambiguous. Trimming removed 4 bases from V and 7 bases from J, with 13 bases in between. The CDR3 runs 13 residues. The germline gives CDR1 LNHDA, CDR2 SQIVND (reference sequence). CDR3 in amino acids: CASSTSRASEAFF. The CDR3 DNA reads as TGTGCCAGTAGTACCTCCCGGGCGAGTGAAGCTTTCTTT.

V is TRBV20-1 and J is TRBJ1-5, with D tentatively TRBD1 (6 bases). There are 14 residues in the CDR3. Between the trimmed V and J ends, which lost 6 bases and 4 bases, there was a span of 16 bases. Per the germline V gene, CDR1 is DFQATT and CDR2 is SNEGSKA (reference sequence). This CDR3 is CSAHPGTLNQPQHF. The CDR3 DNA follows: TGCAGTGCCCACCCCGGGACACTGAATCAGCCCCAGCATTTT.

This chain uses TRBV20-1 with TRBJ1-4, with D perhaps TRBD1 (5 bases). Looked up from germline, CDR1 is DFQATT and CDR2 is SNEGSKA (reference sequence). V was cut by 3 bases and J by 2 bases, with 10 bases left in between. This CDR3 region has 14 residues. The CDR3 DNA reads TGCAGTGCTAGGGGACTAAACACTAATGAAAAACTGTTTTTT. The encoded protein is CSARGLNTNEKLFF.

This clonotype appeared many times. This chain connects TRBV7-2 to TRBJ2-7, with a possible D match to TRBD1 (6 bases). This CDR3 is 17 amino acids long. Per germline, CDR1 SGHTA and CDR2 FQGNSA. Trimming cost V 5 bases and J 3 bases, with 23 bases left between them. CDR3 bases: TGTGCCAGCAGCGGAAGGGCAGGACAGACGCCCCTCTACGAGCAGTACTTC. Its protein product is CASSGRAGQTPLYEQYF.